The clone carrying this T cell receptor (beta chain) was counted between two and nine times. These data belong to a study of cytomegalovirus exposure and HLA in healthy donors. PCR used 60 Vbeta primers and 13 Jbeta primers. The assay was immunoSEQ multiplex PCR, and TCRdb's table has in-frame clones only and misses some. The sample has 100,000 to 150,000 clones; approximately 80% are singletons. Per germline, CDR1 SGHDT and CDR2 YYEEEE. With V trimmed by 3 bases and J by 1 base, 4 bases remained unmatched. The CDR3 extends over 14 amino acids. The source is a man in his forties in good health and CMV-seronegative. The V gene is TRBV5-6, the J gene TRBJ2-7; 7 bases map to TRBD2. Input material: PBMCs. This chain's CDR3 is CASSSSSGSYEQYF. The DNA of the CDR3 is TGTGCCAGCAGCTCTTCTAGCGGTTCCTACGAGCAGTACTTC.